The rows below give T cell receptor beta chains drawn from one sample of a study of persistence of HIV-infected CD4 T cells. These receptors' antigens are unknown. The data were produced by immunoSEQ multiplex PCR, yet TCRdb's version contains in-frame clones alone and is incomplete. Counted here are about 64,000 clones, about 69% occurring once; the ten biggest clones make up 1.5% to 2%. The sample here was CD4+ T cells sorted from PBMCs after 18-hour stimulation, taken from a patient who received antiretroviral therapy. The source is an adult man with HIV who was CMV-seropositive. CDR3s include the opening cysteine and the closing phenylalanine or tryptophan. D genes are given only for firm matches. Clone size is not always given. Where it is, it says once, few, many or a class for expanded clones.

abundance: .
v_gene: TRBV10-3
d_gene: .
j_gene: TRBJ1-1
CDR3nt: TGTGCCATCAGTGCAGACAGCTTTGAAGCTTTCTTT
CDR3aa: CAISADSFEAFF

abundance: .
v_gene: TRBV6-5
d_gene: TRBD1
j_gene: TRBJ2-1
CDR3nt: TGTGCCAGCAGCCCCTGGGGGACAGAGTACAATGAGCAGTTCTTC
CDR3aa: CASSPWGTEYNEQFF

abundance: .
v_gene: TRBV6-6
d_gene: .
j_gene: TRBJ1-3
CDR3nt: TGTGCCAGCAGCCCGGGGTCCACTGGAAACACCATATATTTT
CDR3aa: CASSPGSTGNTIYF

abundance: .
v_gene: TRBV6-1
d_gene: TRBD2
j_gene: TRBJ2-4
CDR3nt: TGTGCCAGCAGTGGTACGGGACTAGCGGGCCTGGGAAACATTCAGTACTTC
CDR3aa: CASSGTGLAGLGNIQYF

abundance: .
v_gene: TRBV24-1
d_gene: TRBD1
j_gene: TRBJ1-1
CDR3nt: TGTGCCACCAGTGATTTGCTGGAAGGAGGGGACAGGGAATTCATGAACACTGAAGCTTTCTTT
CDR3aa: CATSDLLEGGDREFMNTEAFF

abundance: .
v_gene: TRBV6-5
d_gene: .
j_gene: TRBJ1-3
CDR3nt: TGTGCCACCAACGGCGGCTCTGGAAACACCATATATTTT
CDR3aa: CATNGGSGNTIYF

abundance: .
v_gene: TRBV2
d_gene: .
j_gene: TRBJ2-2
CDR3nt: TGTGCCAGCAGTGAAGCGACCGGGACTTTTAGCACCGGGGAGCTGTTTTTT
CDR3aa: CASSEATGTFSTGELFF

abundance: .
v_gene: TRBV7-9
d_gene: .
j_gene: TRBJ1-4
CDR3nt: TGTGCCAGCAGCTTACCGATAGGAGCGGGTGAAAAACTGTTTTTT
CDR3aa: CASSLPIGAGEKLFF

abundance: few
v_gene: TRBV7-3
d_gene: .
j_gene: TRBJ1-2
CDR3nt: TGTGCCAGCAGCCTCCCGGGGTATGGCTACACCTTC
CDR3aa: CASSLPGYGYTF

abundance: .
v_gene: TRBV19
d_gene: .
j_gene: TRBJ2-1
CDR3nt: TGTGCCAGTAGTATATGGCGGGGTGAGCAGTTCTTC
CDR3aa: CASSIWRGEQFF

abundance: .
v_gene: TRBV18
d_gene: .
j_gene: TRBJ1-6
CDR3nt: TGTGCCAGCTCAGAGGCTGCTACCTATAATTCACCCCTCCACTTT
CDR3aa: CASSEAATYNSPLHF

abundance: few
v_gene: TRBV12-3/TRBV12-4
d_gene: .
j_gene: TRBJ1-1
CDR3nt: TGTGCCAGCATTCGGAAGGCGGCGACTGAAGCTTTCTTT
CDR3aa: CASIRKAATEAFF

abundance: few
v_gene: TRBV7-2
d_gene: .
j_gene: TRBJ1-2
CDR3nt: TGTGCCAGCAGCTTAGAGGTCAGGGGAGGCTACACCTTC
CDR3aa: CASSLEVRGGYTF

abundance: .
v_gene: TRBV7-6
d_gene: .
j_gene: TRBJ1-4
CDR3nt: TGTGCCAGCAGCTTGGAAAAATGGGGAAAACTGTTTTTT
CDR3aa: CASSLEKWGKLFF

abundance: .
v_gene: TRBV18
d_gene: .
j_gene: TRBJ2-2
CDR3nt: TGTGCCAGCTCACCACCTAAACTGAACACCGGGGAGCTGTTTTTT
CDR3aa: CASSPPKLNTGELFF

abundance: .
v_gene: TRBV11-2
d_gene: .
j_gene: TRBJ1-5
CDR3nt: TGTGCCAGCAGCTGGACAGCGGGAGGCAATCAGCCCCAGCATTTT
CDR3aa: CASSWTAGGNQPQHF

abundance: .
v_gene: TRBV15
d_gene: TRBD1
j_gene: TRBJ1-1
CDR3nt: TGTGCCACCAGCAGAGACCCCGGGACAGGGGCCACTGAAGCTTTCTTT
CDR3aa: CATSRDPGTGATEAFF

abundance: .
v_gene: TRBV10-3
d_gene: TRBD2
j_gene: TRBJ2-1
CDR3nt: TGTGCCATCAGTGAGGAAGTAGCGGGGGGCAATGAGCAGTTCTTC
CDR3aa: CAISEEVAGGNEQFF

abundance: .
v_gene: TRBV19
d_gene: TRBD1
j_gene: TRBJ1-4
CDR3nt: TGTGCCAGTGGGACAGGGGGAAGGGAAAAACTGTTTTTT
CDR3aa: CASGTGGREKLFF

abundance: .
v_gene: TRBV5-5
d_gene: TRBD1
j_gene: TRBJ1-2
CDR3nt: TGTGCCAGCAGCTCCGGACAGGGAAGTGGCTACACCTTC
CDR3aa: CASSSGQGSGYTF

abundance: .
v_gene: TRBV24-1
d_gene: .
j_gene: TRBJ2-7
CDR3nt: TGTGCCACCAGTCGGTCAGGGTACGAGCAGTACTTC
CDR3aa: CATSRSGYEQYF

abundance: .
v_gene: TRBV18
d_gene: .
j_gene: TRBJ2-4
CDR3nt: TGTGCCAGCTCTCCGGATCGGGCGGCCAAAAACATTCAGTACTTC
CDR3aa: CASSPDRAAKNIQYF

abundance: once
v_gene: TRBV10-3
d_gene: TRBD1
j_gene: TRBJ1-1
CDR3nt: TGTGCCACCGGAGGTATGACAGGGGGCAGTAACACTGAAGCTTTCTTT
CDR3aa: CATGGMTGGSNTEAFF

abundance: .
v_gene: TRBV18
d_gene: .
j_gene: TRBJ1-1
CDR3nt: TGTGCCAGCTCACCAAGGGAGAGAGGGGACACTGAAGCTTTCTTT
CDR3aa: CASSPRERGDTEAFF

abundance: few
v_gene: TRBV2
d_gene: .
j_gene: TRBJ1-2
CDR3nt: TGTGCCAGTTCGAGCGGTCTGATGAGCTACACCTTC
CDR3aa: CASSSGLMSYTF

abundance: few
v_gene: TRBV7-9
d_gene: TRBD1
j_gene: TRBJ1-2
CDR3nt: TGTGCCAGCAGCTTAGAGGGGGCGAACGGCTACACCTTC
CDR3aa: CASSLEGANGYTF

abundance: .
v_gene: TRBV7-3
d_gene: .
j_gene: TRBJ2-1
CDR3nt: TGTGCCAGCAGCTTAATGGCGCAGGGACTTTACAATGAGCAGTTCTTC
CDR3aa: CASSLMAQGLYNEQFF

abundance: .
v_gene: TRBV28
d_gene: TRBD2
j_gene: TRBJ2-2
CDR3nt: TGTGCCAGCCTGGGGGAGGGGCGAGAAACCGGGGAGCTGTTTTTT
CDR3aa: CASLGEGRETGELFF

abundance: .
v_gene: TRBV19
d_gene: .
j_gene: TRBJ1-2
CDR3nt: TGTGCCAGTAACAGGGCAGACTATGGCTACACCTTC
CDR3aa: CASNRADYGYTF

abundance: .
v_gene: TRBV5-5
d_gene: .
j_gene: TRBJ2-1
CDR3nt: TGTGCCAGCAGCCTTACGTCAAGAGTCGGGTCCTACAATGAGCAGTTCTTC
CDR3aa: CASSLTSRVGSYNEQFF

abundance: .
v_gene: TRBV10-3
d_gene: .
j_gene: TRBJ1-2
CDR3nt: TGTGCCATCAGCCCTGCGGGTGTTGGGGAAACGAACTATGGCTACACCTTC
CDR3aa: CAISPAGVGETNYGYTF

abundance: .
v_gene: TRBV27
d_gene: .
j_gene: TRBJ2-3
CDR3nt: TGTGCCAGCAAGGCCCTCGGGGCCGAGAAAGATACGCAGTATTTT
CDR3aa: CASKALGAEKDTQYF

abundance: .
v_gene: TRBV7-9
d_gene: .
j_gene: TRBJ1-4
CDR3nt: TGTGCCAGCAGCTTATGGCAGGGCCAGACGGGGGGAAAACTGTTTTTT
CDR3aa: CASSLWQGQTGGKLFF

abundance: .
v_gene: TRBV6-5
d_gene: .
j_gene: TRBJ1-5
CDR3nt: TGTGCCAGCAATCCGGGGGCGAGGCCCCAGCATTTT
CDR3aa: CASNPGARPQHF

abundance: .
v_gene: TRBV9
d_gene: TRBD1
j_gene: TRBJ1-3
CDR3nt: TGTGCCAGCAGCGTTGGGACAGCGAGCTCTGGAAACACCATATATTTT
CDR3aa: CASSVGTASSGNTIYF

abundance: .
v_gene: TRBV12-3/TRBV12-4
d_gene: .
j_gene: TRBJ1-2
CDR3nt: TGTGCCAGTGACCAGGGCAAGTCAGAAGGCTACACCTTC
CDR3aa: CASDQGKSEGYTF

abundance: few
v_gene: TRBV7-8
d_gene: TRBD2
j_gene: TRBJ2-3
CDR3nt: TGTGCCAGCAGCTTAGGGACTAGCGGGGGATCCACAGATACGCAGTATTTT
CDR3aa: CASSLGTSGGSTDTQYF

abundance: many
v_gene: TRBV5-4
d_gene: .
j_gene: TRBJ1-1
CDR3nt: TGTGCCAGCAGCGTGGACCAGAACACTGAAGCTTTCTTT
CDR3aa: CASSVDQNTEAFF

abundance: .
v_gene: TRBV2
d_gene: .
j_gene: TRBJ1-5
CDR3nt: TGTGCCAGCAGTGAAATGGTGGATCAGCCCCAGCATTTT
CDR3aa: CASSEMVDQPQHF

abundance: medium-sized
v_gene: TRBV10-3
d_gene: .
j_gene: TRBJ1-1
CDR3nt: TGTGCCATCAGTGAGAGGGGCGATAACACTGAAGCTTTCTTT
CDR3aa: CAISERGDNTEAFF